These 17 T cell receptor beta chains originate from one sample sequenced in a study of T cell changes during pregnancy in multiple sclerosis (dated by TCRdb to about 2019). The method behind the library was the immunoSEQ multiplex PCR assay. This is the immuneACCESS table as TCRdb keeps it, with only in-frame sequences that have V and J called. A part of the clones is gone; compared with another copy, unresolved V genes explain less than half, and the rest is unexplained. The sample has about 52,000 clones on record, roughly 92% of them singletons. Around 0.73% of the sample is held by the ten biggest clonotypes. The material sequenced was CD4+ T cells from peripheral blood mononuclear cells, taken in the third trimester of pregnancy. Source of these receptors: a female donor with multiple sclerosis, enrolled in a pregnancy study.

The V call is TRBV7-3, the J call TRBJ1-1; a weak D match, TRBD1 (5 bases). The V gene's germline CDR1 is SGHTA and CDR2 FQGTGA. V was pared by 3 bases and J by 1 base, with 9 bases between. The CDR3 has 14 amino acids. CDR3 nucleotide sequence: TGTGCCAGCAGCTTGGTACAGGCGAACACTGAAGCTTTCTTT. Protein sequence: CASSLVQANTEAFF.

This chain links TRBV18 with TRBJ2-3; tentatively, D is TRBD2 (6 bases). Germline CDR1 is KGHSH and CDR2 is LQKENI. The V gene lost 3 bases and the J gene lost 5 bases, with 12 bases spanning the gap. The length of the CDR3 is 14 residues. CDR3 sequence reads: CASSPWPSEDTQYF. The DNA for the CDR3 is TGTGCCAGCTCACCGTGGCCTAGCGAAGATACGCAGTATTTT.

The chain links TRBV5-4 to TRBJ2-1, with D possibly matching TRBD1 (6 bases). Trimming stripped 4 bases from V and 10 bases from J, with 21 bases between. CDR3 length: 15 residues. Germline V CDR1 and CDR2: SGHNT, YYREEE (reference sequence). The CDR3 DNA sequence: TGTGCCAGCAGCGCCTCGGGACACCCGAGTGAAGAGCAGTTCTTC. Translation gives CASSASGHPSEEQFF.

The CDR3 sequence is CAISGTGASTDTQYF. In DNA form, the CDR3 reads TGTGCCATCAGTGGGACAGGGGCTAGCACAGATACGCAGTATTTT. The V gene is TRBV10-3, the J gene TRBJ2-3, with 9 bases identical to TRBD1. The ends lost 4 bases at V and 0 bases at J; junction bases unmatched: 2. Germline assignment: CDR1 ENHRY and CDR2 SYGVKD. The CDR3 runs to 15 residues.

J is TRBJ2-7 and V is TRBV5-4, with a possible D match to TRBD1 (5 bases). Trimming cost V 0 bases and J 3 bases, with 16 bases left between them. Germline-derived CDR1 and CDR2 are SGHNT and YYREEE (reference sequence). CDR3 length equals 16 residues. The chain's CDR3 is CASSLGPGMENYEQYF. DNA for the CDR3: TGTGCCAGCAGCTTGGGGCCAGGGATGGAAAACTACGAGCAGTACTTC.

This chain joins TRBV7-2 and TRBJ2-1, with D possibly matching TRBD1 (6 bases). CDR1 SGHTA and CDR2 FQGNSA come from the germline V gene. This CDR3 comprises 14 residues. Trimming shortened V by 2 bases and J by 6 bases, and 11 bases separated the two germline ends. CDR3 in DNA: TGTGCCAGCAGCTTAAGGGGGTTGGGCAATGAGCAGTTCTTC. This codes for CASSLRGLGNEQFF. Filled out from reference TRBV7-2 and TRBJ2-1, the complete variable domain reads GAGVSQSPSNKVTEKGKDVELRCDPISGHTALYWYRQSLGQGLEFLIYFQGNSAPDKSGLPSDRFSAERTGGSVSTLTIQRTQQEDSAVYLCASSLRGLGNEQFFGPGTRLTVL.

The chain uses TRBV7-2 and TRBJ2-5, with a possible D match to TRBD1 (5 bases). The CDR3 has 15 amino acids. V dropped 0 bases and J dropped 2 bases, with 10 bases sitting between them. Germline V gene lookup returns CDR1 SGHTA and CDR2 FQGNSA. The CDR3 DNA sequence: TGTGCCAGCAGCTTAGCGTTAGGGGCTCAAGAGACCCAGTACTTC. Protein product: CASSLALGAQETQYF.

The chain couples TRBV6-6 to TRBJ1-5, with 9 bases lining up with TRBD1. This CDR3 is 13 amino acids long. Per the germline V gene, CDR1 is MNHNY and CDR2 is SVGAGI (reference sequence). V shed 6 bases, J shed 6 bases, and the junction held 3 bases outside the gene matches. The CDR3 loop reads CASSRQGVQPQHF. The CDR3 DNA reads TGTGCCAGCAGCCGACAGGGGGTTCAGCCCCAGCATTTT.

The V call is TRBV6-5, the J call TRBJ2-5; D is perhaps TRBD1 (5 bases). The J call may be incorrect, as the DNA end agrees better with TRBJ2-7. Germline-derived CDR1 and CDR2 are MNHEY and SVGAGI. The length of the CDR3 is 13 residues. DNA for the CDR3: TGTGCCAGCAGTTATCGACAGAGCTACGAGCAGTACTTC. Translation gives CASSYRQSYEQYF.

V usage is TRBV4-2 and J usage is TRBJ2-1; D might be TRBD2 (7 bases). Germline CDR1 reads LGHNA; CDR2 reads YNFKEQ. The CDR3 covers 18 residues. V lost 0 bases to trimming and J lost 9 bases, with 24 bases between them. The CDR3 region has the DNA TGTGCCAGCAGCCAAGATGGGGAGGGGGGGCGGATTAAGGGTGAGCAGTTCTTC. Encoded protein: CASSQDGEGGRIKGEQFF.

V usage is TRBV7-9 and J usage is TRBJ1-2; 9 bases agree with TRBD1. Germline V lookup: CDR1 SEHNR, CDR2 FQNEAQ (reference sequence). The CDR3 spans 14 residues. Trimming took 3 bases from V and 3 from J; bases not matched to a gene: 2. In DNA form, the CDR3 reads TGTGCCAGCAGCTTCGGGACAGGGTACTATGGCTACACCTTC. This sequence encodes CASSFGTGYYGYTF.

Sample share makes this clone medium-sized. The chain couples TRBV7-9 to TRBJ1-5; 9 bases agree with TRBD1. The V segment lost 0 bases and the J segment 7 bases; nucleotides outside the gene matches: 1. The CDR3 spans 14 residues. Germline lookup yields CDR1 SEHNR and CDR2 FQNEAQ (reference sequence). The DNA of the CDR3 is TGTGCCAGCAGCTTAGCGACAGGGGGGCAGCCCCAGCATTTT. Translated: CASSLATGGQPQHF.

The chain is built from TRBV4-1 and TRBJ1-1, with a tentative D call TRBD1 (5 bases). The germline V gene has CDR1 MGHRA and CDR2 YSYEKL. Trimming removed 6 bases from V and 4 bases from J, with 18 bases in between. CDR3 size: 15 residues. The CDR3 is CASRRFGGGSTEAFF. The CDR3 region has the DNA TGCGCCAGCAGAAGGTTCGGGGGTGGCAGCACTGAAGCTTTCTTT.

The chain has TRBV6-5 and TRBJ2-3; D not certain. The CDR3 is 15 residues long. V was pared by 0 bases and J by 0 bases, with 7 bases between. Germline V gene sequence: CDR1 MNHEY, CDR2 SVGAGI. CDR3 DNA: TGTGCCAGCAGTTACTCGAGGATTAGCACAGATACGCAGTATTTT. Translation: CASSYSRISTDTQYF.

This sequence joins TRBV6-6 and TRBJ1-4; D might be TRBD1 (6 bases). Germline values: CDR1 MNHNY, CDR2 SVGAGI (reference sequence). Between the trimmed V and J ends, which lost 5 bases and 7 bases, there was a span of 17 bases. The CDR3 covers 15 residues. CDR3 residues: CASSQTGTTSEKLFF. The CDR3 nucleotides read TGTGCCAGCAGTCAGACCGGGACAACTTCTGAAAAACTGTTTTTT.

This chain connects TRBV5-4 to TRBJ2-3; 8 positions match TRBD1. CDR3 length: 17 amino acids. V dropped 3 bases and J dropped 2; count of bases not matched to a gene: 11. Germline V lookup: CDR1 SGHNT, CDR2 YYREEE (reference sequence). The CDR3 reads CASSSARGRSFTDTQYF. In DNA, the CDR3 is TGTGCCAGCAGCTCCGCCAGGGGGCGGAGTTTCACAGATACGCAGTATTTT.

This chain links TRBV7-2 with TRBJ1-1; no clear D gene. V was cut by 1 base and J by 3 bases, with 15 bases left in between. Germline V gene data show CDR1 as SGHTA and CDR2 as FQGNSA. The CDR3 length is 16 residues. Here the CDR3 DNA reads TGTGCCAGCAGCTTAGGGGGAGGCCAGCTTTACACTGAAGCTTTCTTT. Translated, it gives CASSLGGGQLYTEAFF.